This is a list of T cell receptor beta chains from one sample in a study of cytomegalovirus exposure and HLA in healthy donors. Measured with immunoSEQ multiplex PCR; TCRdb has only the in-frame clones, and not every one. The sample holds about 85,000 clones; 70% to 80% are singletons and the top ten take around 25%. The sample was PBMCs. The receptors derive from a woman aged 50 to 60 in good health and CMV-seropositive. Both conserved end residues are part of each CDR3. The order of the fields is V gene, D gene, J gene, clone size, CDR3 DNA, CDR3 protein. A D gene is named only where the DNA matches it firmly. Expanded clones are given a class, and other clones once, few, many or no size at all.

TRBV9	TRBD2	TRBJ2-3	-	TGTGCCAGCAGCCCGACCGGGACTAGCGAAAATACGCAGTATTTT	CASSPTGTSENTQYF
TRBV9	TRBD1	TRBJ1-4	-	TGTGCCAGCAGCGATGACAGGGGGACTGAAAAACTGTTTTTT	CASSDDRGTEKLFF
TRBV12-5	-	TRBJ1-1	-	TGTGCTAGTGGTACTCAGGGGAACACTGAAGCTTTCTTT	CASGTQGNTEAFF
TRBV6-4	TRBD1	TRBJ1-5	-	TGTGCCAGCAGTATCAGACAGGGATTACAGCCCCAGCATTTT	CASSIRQGLQPQHF
TRBV10-1	TRBD1	TRBJ2-1	few	TGCGCCAGCAGTGTAGGGACAGGGGCCTACAATGAGCAGTTCTTC	CASSVGTGAYNEQFF
TRBV9	TRBD1	TRBJ1-2	-	TGTGCCAGCAGCCCGCGCGGGACAGGGTACGGCTACACCTTC	CASSPRGTGYGYTF
TRBV5-1	TRBD2	TRBJ2-3	once	TGCGCCAGCAGCCTGGGACTAGCGGATGTTGCAGATACGCAGTATTTT	CASSLGLADVADTQYF
TRBV5-1	-	TRBJ1-3	-	TGCGCCAGCAGCTTGCAGGGAGGAAACACCATATATTTT	CASSLQGGNTIYF
TRBV4-1	TRBD2	TRBJ2-2	few	TGCGCCAGCAGCCGGGGACTAGCGGGAGGTAACACCGGGGAGCTGTTTTTT	CASSRGLAGGNTGELFF
TRBV5-1	-	TRBJ1-2	-	TGCGCCAGCAGTGGGGGGGGAGTAGGGAATGGCTACACCTTC	CASSGGGVGNGYTF
TRBV23-1	-	TRBJ1-2	-	TGCGCCAGCAGTCAATCCCGGGCAGGGGAAGGGAAAGGCTACACCTTC	CASSQSRAGEGKGYTF
TRBV4-1	TRBD1	TRBJ1-2	once	TGCGCCAGCAGCCCGGGGGACAGGGTTGATGGCTACACCTTC	CASSPGDRVDGYTF
TRBV19	-	TRBJ1-1	-	TGTGCCAGCACACAGGGGAACACTGAAGCTTTCTTT	CASTQGNTEAFF
TRBV5-4	-	TRBJ2-1	-	TGTGCCAGCAGCTTATACGGGGTCTCCTACAATGAGCAGTTCTTC	CASSLYGVSYNEQFF
TRBV18	TRBD2	TRBJ2-1	-	TGTGCCAGCTCACCAGGGACTAGTTATGATGAGCAGTTCTTC	CASSPGTSYDEQFF
TRBV11-1	TRBD2	TRBJ2-1	-	TGTGCCAGCAGCTTAGACGGGGGGTACTACAATGAGCAGTTCTTC	CASSLDGGYYNEQFF
TRBV9	TRBD2	TRBJ2-3	few	TGTGCCAGCAGCGTAGCTATAGCGGGGGGCGGCACAGATACGCAGTATTTT	CASSVAIAGGGTDTQYF
TRBV7-9	-	TRBJ1-1	-	TGTTCCAGCAGCCTAAGAGGAGGGGCAAGTGAAGCTTTCTTT	CSSSLRGGASEAFF
TRBV9	-	TRBJ1-2	-	TGTGCCAGCAGCGTACCCAACCCCACTACAGGGTTGGTTGGCTATGGCTACACCTTC	CASSVPNPTTGLVGYGYTF
TRBV2	TRBD2	TRBJ2-1	-	TGTGCCACCCAGAGGGGGACTAGCGGTTACAATGAGCAGTTCTTC	CATQRGTSGYNEQFF
TRBV6-5	TRBD1	TRBJ1-5	-	TGTGCCAGCAGTTACGTAAGGGACAGGGGGAATCAGCCCCAGCATTTT	CASSYVRDRGNQPQHF
TRBV19	TRBD1	TRBJ1-2	-	TGTGCCGTTGGGGACAGGAACTATGGCTACACCTTC	CAVGDRNYGYTF
TRBV6-5	TRBD1	TRBJ1-5	-	TGTGCCAGCAGGAGACAGGGGGCCCGCAATCAGCCCCAGCATTTT	CASRRQGARNQPQHF
TRBV11-3	TRBD2	TRBJ2-3	-	TGTGCCAGCAGCTTCATTAGCGGGAGGTCAGATACGCAGTATTTT	CASSFISGRSDTQYF
TRBV5-4	-	TRBJ1-1	-	TGTGCCAGCAGCTTACAGGGATGGAACACTGAAGCTTTCTTT	CASSLQGWNTEAFF
TRBV5-6	TRBD1	TRBJ1-4	few	TGTGCCAGCCGAGACAGGGGAAATGAAAAACTGTTTTTT	CASRDRGNEKLFF
TRBV6-1	-	TRBJ2-2	-	TGTGCCAGCAGTACAGTCACCGGGGAGCTGTTTTTT	CASSTVTGELFF
TRBV19	-	TRBJ1-1	-	TGTGCCAGTAGTGCCCGTATTTCCTCAGGTAAGACTGAAGCTTTCTTT	CASSARISSGKTEAFF
TRBV6-1	-	TRBJ1-5	few	TGTGCCAGCAGCGCCGGGGCGGAGGGCCCTCAGCCCCAGCATTTT	CASSAGAEGPQPQHF
TRBV19	-	TRBJ1-5	-	TGTGCCAGTAGTATAGTTTTCTCGCCCCAGCATTTT	CASSIVFSPQHF
TRBV5-1	TRBD2	TRBJ2-1	-	TGCGCCAGCAGCTGGACTAGCGAGAACAATGAGCAGTTCTTC	CASSWTSENNEQFF
TRBV6-5	TRBD2	TRBJ2-1	-	TGTGCCAGCAGTTACTCAGGCGGGAGAAAGGGTGAGCAGTTCTTC	CASSYSGGRKGEQFF
TRBV6-6	TRBD2	TRBJ2-1	-	TGTGCCAGCAGCCATCAAGCGGGGGGGCCGATGTATGAGCAGTTCTTC	CASSHQAGGPMYEQFF
TRBV4-1	TRBD2	TRBJ2-5	once	TGCGCCAGCAGCCGGAGGGAGCGGGGGTTGGAGCAGTACTTC	CASSRRERGLEQYF
TRBV13	-	TRBJ2-4	-	TGTGCCAGCAGCTTAGGCAGTTATCTAGCCAAAAACATTCAGTACTTC	CASSLGSYLAKNIQYF
TRBV5-1	-	TRBJ1-4	-	TGCGCCAGCAGCGGGGGAGGGCTAAGGGGTGAAAAACTGTTTTTT	CASSGGGLRGEKLFF
TRBV30	TRBD2	TRBJ2-3	-	TGTGCCTGGAGTGCACCTGCTAGCGGGGGGAGCACAGATACGCAGTATTTT	CAWSAPASGGSTDTQYF
TRBV7-8	-	TRBJ2-5	-	TGTGCCAGCAGCTCGCTAGCAAGAGAGACCCAGTACTTC	CASSSLARETQYF
TRBV7-2	TRBD2	TRBJ2-1	-	TGTGCCAGCAGCCTCCCGGGACTACCCCCCAATGAGCAGTTCTTC	CASSLPGLPPNEQFF
TRBV6-6	-	TRBJ2-7	once	TGTGCCAGCAGCTCCCCGGGTTCTTCTTCCTACGAGCAGTACTTC	CASSSPGSSSYEQYF
TRBV7-9	-	TRBJ2-2	-	TGTGCCAGCAGCTTACCCGGGACAAGAACCGGGGAGCTGTTTTTT	CASSLPGTRTGELFF
TRBV19	-	TRBJ2-1	-	TGTGCCAGTAGTATCTCAGAGCTAGTCTATGAGCAGTTCTTC	CASSISELVYEQFF